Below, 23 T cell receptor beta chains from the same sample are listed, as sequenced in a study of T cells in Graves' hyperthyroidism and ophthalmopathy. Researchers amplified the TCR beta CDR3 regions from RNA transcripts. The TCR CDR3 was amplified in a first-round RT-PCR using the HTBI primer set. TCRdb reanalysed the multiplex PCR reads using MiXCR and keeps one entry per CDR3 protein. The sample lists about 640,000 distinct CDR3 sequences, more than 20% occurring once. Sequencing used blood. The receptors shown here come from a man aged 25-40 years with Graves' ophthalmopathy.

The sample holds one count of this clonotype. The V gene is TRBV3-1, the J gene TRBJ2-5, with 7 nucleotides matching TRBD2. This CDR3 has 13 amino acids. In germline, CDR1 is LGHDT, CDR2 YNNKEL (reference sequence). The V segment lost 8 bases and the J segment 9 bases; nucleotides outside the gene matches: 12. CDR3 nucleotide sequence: TGTGCCAGCGGAAGCCTGCCGGCGGGGGCCCAGTACTTC. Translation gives CASGSLPAGAQYF.

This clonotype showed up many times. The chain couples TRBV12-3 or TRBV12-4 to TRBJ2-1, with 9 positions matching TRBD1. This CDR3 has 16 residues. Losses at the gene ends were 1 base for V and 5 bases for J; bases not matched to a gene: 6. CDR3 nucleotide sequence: TGTGCCAGCAGTTTAGAACAGGGGGCAGGGAACAATGAGCAGTTCTTC. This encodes CASSLEQGAGNNEQFF.

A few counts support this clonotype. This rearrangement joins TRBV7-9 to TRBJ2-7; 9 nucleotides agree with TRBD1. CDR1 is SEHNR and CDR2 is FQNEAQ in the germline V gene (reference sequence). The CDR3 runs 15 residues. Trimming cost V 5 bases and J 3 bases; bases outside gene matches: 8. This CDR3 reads CASSQIGDRVYEQYF. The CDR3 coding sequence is TGTGCCAGCAGCCAGATCGGGGACAGGGTCTACGAGCAGTACTTC.

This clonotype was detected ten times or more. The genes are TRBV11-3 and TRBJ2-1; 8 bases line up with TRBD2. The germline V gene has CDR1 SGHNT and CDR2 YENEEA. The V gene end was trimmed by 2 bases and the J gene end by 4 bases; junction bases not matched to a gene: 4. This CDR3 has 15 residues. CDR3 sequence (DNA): TGTGCCAGCAGCTTACGGGGGGGTAGTTACAATGAGCAGTTCTTC. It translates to CASSLRGGSYNEQFF.

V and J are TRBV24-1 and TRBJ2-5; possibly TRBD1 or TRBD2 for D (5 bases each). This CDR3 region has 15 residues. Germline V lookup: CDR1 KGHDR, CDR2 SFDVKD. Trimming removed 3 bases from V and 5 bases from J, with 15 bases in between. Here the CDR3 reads CATSDKGPGGETQYF. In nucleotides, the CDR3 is TGTGCCACCAGTGATAAGGGACCGGGTGGGGAGACCCAGTACTTC.

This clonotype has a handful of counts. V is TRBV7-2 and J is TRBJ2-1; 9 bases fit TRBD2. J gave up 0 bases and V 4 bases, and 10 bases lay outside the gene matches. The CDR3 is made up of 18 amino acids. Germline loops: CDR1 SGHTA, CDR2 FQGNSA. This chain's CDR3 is CASSYPTSGYHSYNEQFF. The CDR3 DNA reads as TGTGCCAGCAGCTATCCGACTAGCGGATACCACTCCTACAATGAGCAGTTCTTC.

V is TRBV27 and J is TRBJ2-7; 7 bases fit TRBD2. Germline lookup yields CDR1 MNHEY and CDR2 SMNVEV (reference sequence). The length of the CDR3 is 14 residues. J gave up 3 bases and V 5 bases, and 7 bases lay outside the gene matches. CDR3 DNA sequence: TGTGCCAGCAGTCTGGCGGGAGCGGTCTACGAGCAGTACTTC. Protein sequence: CASSLAGAVYEQYF.

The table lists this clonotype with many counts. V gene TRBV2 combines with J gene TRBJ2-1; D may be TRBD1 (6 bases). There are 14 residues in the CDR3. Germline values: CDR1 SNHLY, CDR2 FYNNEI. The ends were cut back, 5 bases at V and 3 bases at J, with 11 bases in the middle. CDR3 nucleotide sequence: TGTGCCAGCAGTACCCGGGACAACTACAATGAGCAGTTCTTC. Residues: CASSTRDNYNEQFF.

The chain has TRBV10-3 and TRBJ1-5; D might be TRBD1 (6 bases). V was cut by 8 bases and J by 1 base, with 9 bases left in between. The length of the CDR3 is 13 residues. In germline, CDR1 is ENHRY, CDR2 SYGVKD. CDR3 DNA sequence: TGTGCCATCGGAGGGGGAAGCAATCAGCCCCAGCATTTT. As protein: CAIGGGSNQPQHF.

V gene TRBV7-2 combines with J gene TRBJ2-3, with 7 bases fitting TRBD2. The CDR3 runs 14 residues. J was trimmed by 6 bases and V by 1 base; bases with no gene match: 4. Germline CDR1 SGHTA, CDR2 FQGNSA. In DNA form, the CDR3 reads TGTGCCAGCAGCTTAGAGAGCGGGATGGATACGCAGTATTTT. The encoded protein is CASSLESGMDTQYF.

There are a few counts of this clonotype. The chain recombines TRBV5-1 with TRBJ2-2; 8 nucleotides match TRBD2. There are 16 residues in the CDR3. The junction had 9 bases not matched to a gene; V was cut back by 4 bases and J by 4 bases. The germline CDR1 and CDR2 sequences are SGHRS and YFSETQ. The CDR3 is CASSPPSGGSTGELFF. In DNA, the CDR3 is TGCGCCAGCAGCCCGCCCTCGGGGGGGTCCACCGGGGAGCTGTTTTTT.

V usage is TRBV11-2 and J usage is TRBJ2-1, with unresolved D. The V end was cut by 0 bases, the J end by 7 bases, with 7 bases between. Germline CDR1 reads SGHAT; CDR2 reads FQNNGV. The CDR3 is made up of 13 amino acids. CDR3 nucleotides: TGTGCCAGCAGCTTAGATAGCAGGAATGAGCAGTTCTTC. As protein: CASSLDSRNEQFF.

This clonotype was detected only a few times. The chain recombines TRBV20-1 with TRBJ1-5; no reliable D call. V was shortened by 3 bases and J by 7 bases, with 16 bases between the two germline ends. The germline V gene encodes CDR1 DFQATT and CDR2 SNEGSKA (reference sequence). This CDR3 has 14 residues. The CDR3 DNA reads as TGCAGTGCTAGGGGAGTGACCGGCGGGCAGCCCCAGCATTTT. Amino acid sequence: CSARGVTGGQPQHF.

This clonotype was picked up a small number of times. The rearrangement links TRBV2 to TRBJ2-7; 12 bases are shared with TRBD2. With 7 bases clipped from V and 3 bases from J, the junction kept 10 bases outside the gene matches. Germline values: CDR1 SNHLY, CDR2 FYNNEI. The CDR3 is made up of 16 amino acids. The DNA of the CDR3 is TGTGCCAGCACCCAAGGACTAGCGGGGAGGCGCTACGAGCAGTACTTC. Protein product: CASTQGLAGRRYEQYF.

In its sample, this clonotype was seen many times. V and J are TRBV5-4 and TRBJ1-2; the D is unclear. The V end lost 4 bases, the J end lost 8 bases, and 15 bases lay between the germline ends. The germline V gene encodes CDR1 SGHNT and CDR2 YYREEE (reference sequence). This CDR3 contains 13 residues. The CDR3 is CASSAGGMVGYTF. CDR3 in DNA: TGTGCCAGCAGCGCCGGAGGTATGGTCGGCTACACCTTC.

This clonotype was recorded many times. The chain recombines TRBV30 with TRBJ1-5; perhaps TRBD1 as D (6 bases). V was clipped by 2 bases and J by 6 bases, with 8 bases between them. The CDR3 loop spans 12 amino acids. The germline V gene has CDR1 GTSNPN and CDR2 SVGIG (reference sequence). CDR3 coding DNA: TGTGCCTGGAGTTCGGGGGCTCAGCCCCAGCATTTT. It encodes CAWSSGAQPQHF.

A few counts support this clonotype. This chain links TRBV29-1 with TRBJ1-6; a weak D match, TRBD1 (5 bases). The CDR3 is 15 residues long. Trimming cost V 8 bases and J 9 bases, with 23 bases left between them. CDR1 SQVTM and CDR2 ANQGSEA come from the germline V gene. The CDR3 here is CSTRDGAVWGSPLHF. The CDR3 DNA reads TGCAGCACCCGGGACGGCGCAGTTTGGGGTTCACCCCTCCACTTT.

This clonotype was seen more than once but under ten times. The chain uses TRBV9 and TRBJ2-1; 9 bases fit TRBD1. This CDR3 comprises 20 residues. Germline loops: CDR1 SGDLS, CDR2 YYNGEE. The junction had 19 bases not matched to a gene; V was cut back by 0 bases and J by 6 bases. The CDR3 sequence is CASSVEAITGGDRVFNEQFF. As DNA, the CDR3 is TGTGCCAGCAGCGTAGAGGCCATAACCGGTGGGGACAGGGTGTTCAATGAGCAGTTCTTC.

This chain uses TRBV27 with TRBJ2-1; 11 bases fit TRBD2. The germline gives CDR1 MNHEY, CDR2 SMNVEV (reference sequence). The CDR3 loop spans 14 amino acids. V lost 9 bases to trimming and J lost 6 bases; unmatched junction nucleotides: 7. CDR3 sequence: CASTSGSRGNEQFF. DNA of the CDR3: TGTGCCAGTACTAGCGGGAGTCGTGGCAATGAGCAGTTCTTC.

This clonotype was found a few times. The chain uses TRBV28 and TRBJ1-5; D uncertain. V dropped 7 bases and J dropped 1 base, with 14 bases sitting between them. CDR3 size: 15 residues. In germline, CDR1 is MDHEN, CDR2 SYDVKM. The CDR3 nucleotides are TGTGCCAGCAACTCACCGGAAGTGAGCAATCAGCCCCAGCATTTT. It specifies CASNSPEVSNQPQHF.

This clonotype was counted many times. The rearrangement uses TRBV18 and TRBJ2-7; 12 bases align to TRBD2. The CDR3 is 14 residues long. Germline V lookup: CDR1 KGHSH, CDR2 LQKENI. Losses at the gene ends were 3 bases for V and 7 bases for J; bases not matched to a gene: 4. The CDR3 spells CASSPTSGSYEQYF. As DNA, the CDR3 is TGTGCCAGCTCACCGACTAGCGGGAGCTATGAGCAGTACTTC.

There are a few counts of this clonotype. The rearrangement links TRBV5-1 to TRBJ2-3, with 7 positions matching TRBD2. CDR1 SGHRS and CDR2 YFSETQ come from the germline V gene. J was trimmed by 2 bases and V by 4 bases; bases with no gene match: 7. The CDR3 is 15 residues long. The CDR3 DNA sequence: TGCGCCAGCAGCATTAGCGGGTACTCCACAGATACGCAGTATTTT. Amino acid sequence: CASSISGYSTDTQYF.

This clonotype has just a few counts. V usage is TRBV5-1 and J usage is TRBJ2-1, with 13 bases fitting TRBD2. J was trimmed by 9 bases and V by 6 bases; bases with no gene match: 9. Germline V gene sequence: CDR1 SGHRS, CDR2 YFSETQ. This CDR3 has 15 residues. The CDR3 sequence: CASTLGTSGTSEQFF. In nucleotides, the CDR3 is TGCGCCAGCACCCTTGGGACTAGCGGGACAAGTGAGCAGTTCTTC.